The clone carrying this T cell receptor beta chain was observed many times. TCRdb fed the RT-PCR reads into MiXCR, producing one record per CDR3 protein. The sample consists of about 680,000 distinct CDR3 sequences, more than 13% of them appearing once. The TCR sequence derives from a female donor in good health, serving as a healthy control. The sample consisted of memory CD4+ T cells from blood.

CDR3 bases: TGTGCCAGCAGTTTTGGGGTTGGCGGCTACACCTTC. Residues: CASSFGVGGYTF. V is TRBV12-3 or TRBV12-4 and J is TRBJ1-2; no clear D. CDR3 length equals 12 residues. V was pared by 3 bases and J by 8 bases, with 10 bases between.